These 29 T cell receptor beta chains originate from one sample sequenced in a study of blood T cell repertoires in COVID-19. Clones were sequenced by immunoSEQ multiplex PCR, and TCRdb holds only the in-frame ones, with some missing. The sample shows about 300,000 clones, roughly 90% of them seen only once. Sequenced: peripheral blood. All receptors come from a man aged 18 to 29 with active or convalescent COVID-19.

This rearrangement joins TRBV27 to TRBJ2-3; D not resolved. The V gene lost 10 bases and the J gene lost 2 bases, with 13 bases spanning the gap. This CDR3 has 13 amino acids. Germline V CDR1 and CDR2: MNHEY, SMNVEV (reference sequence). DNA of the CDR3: TGTGCCACTGCTCAGTTTTTCACAGATACGCAGTATTTT. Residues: CATAQFFTDTQYF.

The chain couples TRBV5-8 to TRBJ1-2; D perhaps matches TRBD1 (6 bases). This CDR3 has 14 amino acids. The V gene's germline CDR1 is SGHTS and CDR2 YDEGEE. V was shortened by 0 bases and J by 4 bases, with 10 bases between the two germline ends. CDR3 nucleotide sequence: TGTGCCAGCAGCTTGGGGGGCAGGGGCTATGGCTACACCTTC. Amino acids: CASSLGGRGYGYTF.

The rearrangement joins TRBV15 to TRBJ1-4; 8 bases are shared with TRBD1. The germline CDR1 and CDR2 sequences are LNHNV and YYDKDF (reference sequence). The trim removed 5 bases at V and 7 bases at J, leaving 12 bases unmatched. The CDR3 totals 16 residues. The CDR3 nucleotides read TGTGCCACCAGCCGAACACAGGACAGGGCTTGTGAAAAACTGTTTTTT. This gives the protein CATSRTQDRACEKLFF.

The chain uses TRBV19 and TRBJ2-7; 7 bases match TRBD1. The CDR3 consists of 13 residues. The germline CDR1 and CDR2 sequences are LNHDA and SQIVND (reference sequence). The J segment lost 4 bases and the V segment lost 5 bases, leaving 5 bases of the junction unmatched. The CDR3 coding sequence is TGTGCCAGTAGTGGAATACAGGGGTACGAGCAGTACTTC. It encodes CASSGIQGYEQYF.

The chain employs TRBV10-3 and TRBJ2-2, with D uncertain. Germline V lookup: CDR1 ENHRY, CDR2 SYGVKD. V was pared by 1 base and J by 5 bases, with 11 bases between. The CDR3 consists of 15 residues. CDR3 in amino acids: CAISEFETKTGELFF. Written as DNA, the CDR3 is TGTGCCATCAGTGAGTTCGAGACAAAAACCGGGGAGCTGTTTTTT.

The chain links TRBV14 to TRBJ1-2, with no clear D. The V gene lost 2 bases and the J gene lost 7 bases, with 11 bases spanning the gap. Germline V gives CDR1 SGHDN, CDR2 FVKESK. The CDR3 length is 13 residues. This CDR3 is CASSQSRTGGYTF. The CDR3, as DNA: TGTGCCAGCAGCCAATCACGTACGGGTGGCTACACCTTC.

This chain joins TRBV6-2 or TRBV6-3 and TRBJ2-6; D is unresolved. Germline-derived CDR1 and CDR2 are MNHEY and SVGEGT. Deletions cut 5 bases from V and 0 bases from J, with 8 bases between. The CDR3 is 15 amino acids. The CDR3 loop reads CASSPPGSGANVLTF. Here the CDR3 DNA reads TGTGCCAGCAGTCCCCCAGGCTCTGGGGCCAACGTCCTGACTTTC.

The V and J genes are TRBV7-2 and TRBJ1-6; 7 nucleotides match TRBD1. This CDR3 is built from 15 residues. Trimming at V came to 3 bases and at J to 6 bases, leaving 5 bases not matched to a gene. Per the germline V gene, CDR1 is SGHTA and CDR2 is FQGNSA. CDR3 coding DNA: TGTGCCAGCAGCTTCGCACAGGGGTCTAATTCACCCCTCCACTTT. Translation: CASSFAQGSNSPLHF.

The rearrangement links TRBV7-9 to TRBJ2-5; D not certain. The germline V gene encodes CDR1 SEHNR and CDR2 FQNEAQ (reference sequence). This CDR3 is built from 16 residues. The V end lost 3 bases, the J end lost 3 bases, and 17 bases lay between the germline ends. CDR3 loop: CASSFPLRRSEETQYF. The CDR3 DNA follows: TGTGCCAGCAGCTTCCCTCTACGGAGATCCGAAGAGACCCAGTACTTC.

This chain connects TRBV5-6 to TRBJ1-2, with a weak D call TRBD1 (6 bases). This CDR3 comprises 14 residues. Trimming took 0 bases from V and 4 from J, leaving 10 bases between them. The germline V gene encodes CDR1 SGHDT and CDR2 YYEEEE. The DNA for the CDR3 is TGTGCCAGCAGCTTGGTGGCAGGGGTCTATGGCTACACCTTC. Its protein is CASSLVAGVYGYTF.

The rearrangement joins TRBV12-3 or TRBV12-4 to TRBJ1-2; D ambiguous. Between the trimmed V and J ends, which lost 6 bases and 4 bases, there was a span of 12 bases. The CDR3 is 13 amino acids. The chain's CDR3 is CASSSARSYGYTF. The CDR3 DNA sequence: TGTGCCAGCAGCTCCGCTCGGAGCTATGGCTACACCTTC.

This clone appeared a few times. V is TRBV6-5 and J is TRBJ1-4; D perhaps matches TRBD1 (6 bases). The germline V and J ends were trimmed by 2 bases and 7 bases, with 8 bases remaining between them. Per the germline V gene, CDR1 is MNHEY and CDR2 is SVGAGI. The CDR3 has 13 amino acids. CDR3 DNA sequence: TGTGCCAGCAGTTACAACAGGGCTGAAAAACTGTTTTTT. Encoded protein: CASSYNRAEKLFF.

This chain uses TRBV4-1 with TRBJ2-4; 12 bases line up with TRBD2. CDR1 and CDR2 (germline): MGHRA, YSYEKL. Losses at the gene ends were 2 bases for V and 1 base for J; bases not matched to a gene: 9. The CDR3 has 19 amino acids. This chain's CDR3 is CASSQLAGGPIRAKNIQYF. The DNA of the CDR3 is TGCGCCAGCAGCCAACTAGCGGGGGGGCCGATTAGGGCCAAAAACATTCAGTACTTC.

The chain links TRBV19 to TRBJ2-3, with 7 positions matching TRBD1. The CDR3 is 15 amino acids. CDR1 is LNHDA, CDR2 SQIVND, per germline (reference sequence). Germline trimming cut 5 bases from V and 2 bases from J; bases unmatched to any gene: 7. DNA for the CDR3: TGTGCCAGTAGTCCAGGGACAGTCCTCACAGATACGCAGTATTTT. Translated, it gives CASSPGTVLTDTQYF. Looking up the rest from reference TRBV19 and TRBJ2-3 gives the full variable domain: DGGITQSPKYLFRKEGQNVTLSCEQNLNHDAMYWYRQDPGQGLRLIYYSQIVNDFQKGDIAEGYSVSREKKESFPLTVTSAQKNPTAFYLCASSPGTVLTDTQYFGPGTRLTVL.

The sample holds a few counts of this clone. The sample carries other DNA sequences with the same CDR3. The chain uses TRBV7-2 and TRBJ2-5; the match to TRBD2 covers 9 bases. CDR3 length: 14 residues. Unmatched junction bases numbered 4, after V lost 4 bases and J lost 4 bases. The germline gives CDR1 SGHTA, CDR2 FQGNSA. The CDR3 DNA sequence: TGTGCCAGCAGCTCGGCGGGGGGGGGAGAGACCCAGTACTTC. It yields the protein CASSSAGGGETQYF.

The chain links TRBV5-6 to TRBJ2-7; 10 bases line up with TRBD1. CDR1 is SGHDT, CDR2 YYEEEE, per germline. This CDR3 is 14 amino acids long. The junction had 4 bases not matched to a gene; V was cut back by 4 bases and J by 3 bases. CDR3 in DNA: TGTGCCAGCAGCAAACGGACAGGGGGCTACGAGCAGTACTTC. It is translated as CASSKRTGGYEQYF.

CDR3 in DNA: TGCGCCAGCAGCCCATTCACAGGGGAAGGGCAGTACTTC. Translated, it gives CASSPFTGEGQYF. The chain has TRBV4-1 and TRBJ2-7, with 7 bases aligning to TRBD1. The trim removed 4 bases at V and 9 bases at J, leaving 9 bases unmatched. Germline lookup yields CDR1 MGHRA and CDR2 YSYEKL. The CDR3 is 13 residues long.

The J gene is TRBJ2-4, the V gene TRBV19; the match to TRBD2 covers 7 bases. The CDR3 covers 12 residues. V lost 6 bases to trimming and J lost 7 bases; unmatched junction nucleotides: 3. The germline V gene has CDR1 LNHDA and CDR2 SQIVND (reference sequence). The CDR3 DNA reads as TGTGCCAGTAGCCAGGGAGGGAACATTCAGTACTTC. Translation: CASSQGGNIQYF.

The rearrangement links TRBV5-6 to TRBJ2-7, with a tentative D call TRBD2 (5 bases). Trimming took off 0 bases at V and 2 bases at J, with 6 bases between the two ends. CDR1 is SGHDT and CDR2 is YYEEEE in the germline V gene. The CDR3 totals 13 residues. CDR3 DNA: TGTGCCAGCAGCTTGGTTAGCGCCTACGAGCAGTACTTC. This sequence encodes CASSLVSAYEQYF.

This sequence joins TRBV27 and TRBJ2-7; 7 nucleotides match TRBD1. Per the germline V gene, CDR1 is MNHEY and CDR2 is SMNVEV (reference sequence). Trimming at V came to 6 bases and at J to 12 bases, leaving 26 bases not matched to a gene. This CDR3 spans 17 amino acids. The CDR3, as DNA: TGTGCCAGCAGCCCCCCCCCTGTGACAGGGTGGATTTATCCCCCGTACTTC. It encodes CASSPPPVTGWIYPPYF.

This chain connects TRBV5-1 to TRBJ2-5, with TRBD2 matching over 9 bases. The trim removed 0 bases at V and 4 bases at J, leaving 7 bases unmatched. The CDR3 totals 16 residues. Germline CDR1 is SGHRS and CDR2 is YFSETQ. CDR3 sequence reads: CASSLAGGGARETQYF. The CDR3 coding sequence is TGCGCCAGCAGCTTGGCCGGCGGGGGGGCCCGAGAGACCCAGTACTTC.

CDR3 loop: CSALVRTGLETQYF. CDR3 in DNA: TGCAGCGCCCTAGTCCGGACAGGGCTCGAGACCCAGTACTTC. The rearrangement links TRBV29-1 to TRBJ2-5, with 8 bases that match TRBD1. Germline values: CDR1 SQVTM, CDR2 ANQGSEA. This CDR3 region has 14 residues. Unmatched junction bases numbered 12, after V lost 7 bases and J lost 5 bases.

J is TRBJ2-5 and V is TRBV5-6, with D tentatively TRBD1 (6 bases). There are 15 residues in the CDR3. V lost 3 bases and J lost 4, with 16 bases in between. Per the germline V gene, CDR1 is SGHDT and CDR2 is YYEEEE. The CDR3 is CASSWPDSRSETQYF. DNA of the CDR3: TGTGCCAGCAGCTGGCCGGACAGTCGATCAGAGACCCAGTACTTC.

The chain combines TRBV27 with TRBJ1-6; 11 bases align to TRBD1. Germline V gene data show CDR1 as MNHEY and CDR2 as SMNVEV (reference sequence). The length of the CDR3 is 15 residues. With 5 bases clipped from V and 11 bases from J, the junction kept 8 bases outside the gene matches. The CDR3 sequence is CASSTGTGGSTPLHF. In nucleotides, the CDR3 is TGTGCCAGCAGTACCGGGACAGGGGGTTCGACACCCCTCCACTTT.

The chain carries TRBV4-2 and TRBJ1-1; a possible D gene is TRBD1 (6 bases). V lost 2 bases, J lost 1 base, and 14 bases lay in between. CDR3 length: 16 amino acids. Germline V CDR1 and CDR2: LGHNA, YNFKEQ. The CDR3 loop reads CASSQLYGQQNTEAFF. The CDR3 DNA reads TGTGCCAGCAGCCAATTATACGGACAGCAGAACACTGAAGCTTTCTTT.

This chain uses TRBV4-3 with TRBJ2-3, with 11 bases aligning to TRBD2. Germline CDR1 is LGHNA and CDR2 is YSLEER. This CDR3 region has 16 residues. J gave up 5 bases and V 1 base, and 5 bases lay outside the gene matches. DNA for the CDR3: TGCGCCAGCAGCCAAGTATTACTAGCGGGGGTAGATACGCAGTATTTT. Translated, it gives CASSQVLLAGVDTQYF.

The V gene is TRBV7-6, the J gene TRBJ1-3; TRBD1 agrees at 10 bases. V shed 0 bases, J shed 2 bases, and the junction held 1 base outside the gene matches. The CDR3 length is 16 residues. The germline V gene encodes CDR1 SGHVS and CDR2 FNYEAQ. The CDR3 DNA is TGTGCCAGCAGCTTAGCGGGACAGGGGACTGGAAACACCATATATTTT. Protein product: CASSLAGQGTGNTIYF.

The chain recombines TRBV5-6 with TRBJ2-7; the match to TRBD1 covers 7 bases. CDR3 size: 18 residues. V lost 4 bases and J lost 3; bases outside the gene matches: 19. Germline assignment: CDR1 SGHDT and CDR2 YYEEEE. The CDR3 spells CASSARTGMFRDLYEQYF. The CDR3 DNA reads TGTGCCAGCAGCGCAAGGACAGGTATGTTTCGGGACCTCTACGAGCAGTACTTC.

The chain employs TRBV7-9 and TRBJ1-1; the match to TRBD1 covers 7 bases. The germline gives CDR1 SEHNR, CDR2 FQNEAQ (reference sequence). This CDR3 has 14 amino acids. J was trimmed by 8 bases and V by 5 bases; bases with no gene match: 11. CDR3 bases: TGTGCCAGCAGCCCACCGACAGGGCTTAACGAAGCTTTCTTT. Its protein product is CASSPPTGLNEAFF.